This T cell receptor beta chain came from a study of blood T cell repertoires in COVID-19. Study-level background: Italy, Spain and the United States were the sources of the convalescent and acute COVID-19 samples.

Trimming shortened V by 0 bases and J by 8 bases, and 11 bases separated the two germline ends. The CDR3 length is 14 residues. Germline CDR1 is SGHVS and CDR2 is FQNEAQ. Individuals aged roughly 18 to 95 years were recruited from 20 to 25 US areas. The assay was immunoSEQ multiplex PCR, and TCRdb's table has in-frame clones only and misses some. This sample has 180,000 or so clones, with around 80% found just once. The receptor comes from a man between 50 and 59 years old who had recovered from COVID-19. Sequenced input: PBMCs or T cells enriched from blood (not recorded which). The rearrangement links TRBV7-8 to TRBJ1-5; D is possibly TRBD1 (5 bases). The CDR3 loop reads CASSLARVFEPQHF. CDR3 sequence (DNA): TGTGCCAGCAGCTTAGCCAGGGTTTTTGAGCCCCAGCATTTT.